Presented here are 14 T cell receptor beta chains from one specimen sequenced in a study of shared clonotypes between healthy human individuals. Using immunoSEQ multiplex PCR, the repertoire was profiled, and TCRdb retains in-frame clones only, with some absent. Altogether millions of clones are present, 93% being singletons, with the ten largest covering 0.39%. The sequenced sample was naive CD4+ T cells from PBMCs. Subset indicated: CD45RA+ positively selected. The receptors come from a man in his late teens or twenties in good health. Some clones in this sample may be carry-over from other donors' samples.

Concerning this clone: Other DNA sequences of this sample code for an identical CDR3. V and J are TRBV18 and TRBJ1-1, with 7 bases fitting TRBD1. The CDR3 totals 13 residues. Trimming removed 6 bases from V and 4 bases from J; junction bases left unmatched: 5. Looked up from germline, CDR1 is KGHSH and CDR2 is LQKENI. CDR3 sequence: CASSQTGSTEAFF. The CDR3 DNA follows: TGTGCCAGCTCCCAGACAGGGAGCACTGAAGCTTTCTTT.

The chain couples TRBV6-1 to TRBJ1-1; 7 bases are a match to TRBD1. J gave up 5 bases and V 5 bases, and 8 bases lay outside the gene matches. There are 14 residues in the CDR3. Germline loops: CDR1 MNHNS, CDR2 SASEGT. The CDR3 DNA is TGTGCCAGCAGTAACAGGGGCCAAGGGACTGAAGCTTTCTTT. This encodes CASSNRGQGTEAFF.

This clone was seen once. The V and J genes are TRBV4-3 and TRBJ2-5, with D perhaps matching TRBD2 (5 bases). The better agreement between TRBJ2-7 and the DNA end casts doubt on the J call. Germline V gives CDR1 LGHNA, CDR2 YSLEER. This CDR3 region has 15 residues. CDR3: CASSRRTWELGEQYF. The CDR3 DNA sequence: TGCGCCAGCAGCCGACGAACGTGGGAGTTAGGCGAGCAGTACTTC.

The gene calls are TRBV28 and TRBJ2-1; D is perhaps TRBD1 (5 bases). CDR3 length: 16 amino acids. Germline V gives CDR1 MDHEN, CDR2 SYDVKM. The V gene lost 0 bases and the J gene lost 2 bases, with 11 bases spanning the gap. The CDR3 coding sequence is TGTGCCAGCAGTTTATGGAACGGACAAGCCTACAATGAGCAGTTCTTC. It translates to CASSLWNGQAYNEQFF. The entire variable domain, with the rest obtained from reference TRBV28 and TRBJ2-1, is as follows: DVKVTQSSRYLVKRTGEKVFLECVQDMDHENMFWYRQDPGLGLRLIYFSYDVKMKEKGDIPEGYSVSREKKERFSLILESASTNQTSMYLCASSLWNGQAYNEQFFGPGTRLTVL.

The rearrangement links TRBV7-2 to TRBJ1-1; D not certain. Per the germline V gene, CDR1 is SGHTA and CDR2 is FQGNSA. V was clipped by 0 bases and J by 1 base, with 6 bases between them. The CDR3 covers 14 residues. Here the CDR3 DNA reads TGTGCCAGCAGCTTAGCGGTGGCGAACACTGAAGCTTTCTTT. Encoded protein: CASSLAVANTEAFF.

The J gene is TRBJ2-4, the V gene TRBV4-3; possibly TRBD2 for D (6 bases). CDR3 size: 18 residues. CDR1 is LGHNA, CDR2 YSLEER, per germline. Trimming shortened V by 1 base and J by 8 bases, and 24 bases separated the two germline ends. The DNA of the CDR3 is TGCGCCAGCAGCCAAGTATTCCGCGCGGGGCTAGCCGAGGACATTCAGTACTTC. As protein: CASSQVFRAGLAEDIQYF.

This chain connects TRBV5-1 to TRBJ2-1, with no clear D. This CDR3 spans 15 amino acids. Germline V lookup: CDR1 SGHRS, CDR2 YFSETQ. Trimming cost V 2 bases and J 0 bases, with 9 bases left between them. CDR3 bases: TGCGCCAGCAGCTTCGAGGCGAGCTCCTACAATGAGCAGTTCTTC. It yields the protein CASSFEASSYNEQFF.

The chain is built from TRBV18 and TRBJ1-2, with D possibly being TRBD1 (6 bases). This CDR3 spans 15 amino acids. CDR1 and CDR2 (germline): KGHSH, LQKENI. Trimming removed 1 base at V and 3 bases at J, with 12 bases between. CDR3 in amino acids: CASSPRGQQYYGYTF. The CDR3 bases are TGTGCCAGCTCACCACGTGGACAGCAGTACTATGGCTACACCTTC.

The sample holds a few counts of this clone. This chain joins TRBV9 and TRBJ1-1, with D perhaps matching TRBD1 (5 bases). There are 15 residues in the CDR3. Trimming removed 4 bases from V and 3 bases from J, with 16 bases in between. Per the germline V gene, CDR1 is SGDLS and CDR2 is YYNGEE. CDR3 protein: CASSTMEGVYTEAFF. DNA of the CDR3: TGTGCCAGCAGCACCATGGAAGGGGTCTACACTGAAGCTTTCTTT.

This chain uses TRBV19 with TRBJ2-5; D unclear. Looked up from germline, CDR1 is LNHDA and CDR2 is SQIVND (reference sequence). Trimming removed 5 bases from V and 4 bases from J, with 5 bases in between. CDR3 length equals 11 residues. The CDR3: CASSWGETQYF. The DNA of the CDR3 is TGTGCCAGTAGTTGGGGAGAGACCCAGTACTTC.

The chain carries TRBV7-2 and TRBJ2-6; 10 bases line up with TRBD1. The V and J ends lost 5 bases and 4 bases, in that order; junction bases with no gene match: 14. Per germline, CDR1 SGHTA and CDR2 FQGNSA. The CDR3 is 19 residues long. The CDR3 DNA reads TGTGCCAGCAGCACATTGCCCGGGACAGGGGATACCGGGGCCAACGTCCTGACTTTC. It encodes CASSTLPGTGDTGANVLTF. Full variable domain (rest looked up from reference TRBV7-2 and TRBJ2-6): GAGVSQSPSNKVTEKGKDVELRCDPISGHTALYWYRQSLGQGLEFLIYFQGNSAPDKSGLPSDRFSAERTGGSVSTLTIQRTQQEDSAVYLCASSTLPGTGDTGANVLTFGAGSRLTVL.

In its sample, this clone was seen a few times. V is TRBV7-2 and J is TRBJ2-1; D call uncertain. The ends were cut back, 1 base at V and 7 bases at J, with 11 bases in the middle. Germline V gene data show CDR1 as SGHTA and CDR2 as FQGNSA. The length of the CDR3 is 14 residues. The CDR3 loop is CASSLGQHGNEQFF. DNA of the CDR3: TGTGCCAGCAGCTTAGGCCAACATGGTAATGAGCAGTTCTTC. Complete variable domain (other parts from reference TRBV7-2 and TRBJ2-1): GAGVSQSPSNKVTEKGKDVELRCDPISGHTALYWYRQSLGQGLEFLIYFQGNSAPDKSGLPSDRFSAERTGGSVSTLTIQRTQQEDSAVYLCASSLGQHGNEQFFGPGTRLTVL.

This clone was seen just once. The rearrangement uses TRBV2 and TRBJ1-5; D possibly corresponds to TRBD1 (6 bases). CDR3 length: 15 amino acids. V gave up 3 bases and J gave up 0 bases, with 9 bases separating them. Germline CDR1 SNHLY, CDR2 FYNNEI. As DNA, the CDR3 is TGTGCCAGCAGTGACGGGGGCTATAGCAATCAGCCCCAGCATTTT. Amino acids: CASSDGGYSNQPQHF.

The J gene is TRBJ1-4, the V gene TRBV7-2, with a weak D call TRBD1 (6 bases). The CDR3 consists of 14 residues. Looked up from germline, CDR1 is SGHTA and CDR2 is FQGNSA. Trimming pared 3 bases from V and 5 bases from J, leaving 10 bases between. The CDR3 bases are TGTGCCAGCAGCTTCCGGGGGCAAAATGAAAAACTGTTTTTT. Translation gives CASSFRGQNEKLFF.